The 5 T cell receptor beta chains given below trace back to one sample, sequenced in a study of blood T cell repertoires in COVID-19. The protocol was immunoSEQ multiplex PCR, while the TCRdb copy is restricted to in-frame clones and leaves out a portion. In the table there are 150,000 to 170,000 clones, roughly 72% of which are singletons. The sample taken for sequencing was peripheral blood. The receptors originated from a woman older than 75 with acute or convalescent COVID-19.

The chain has TRBV4-2 and TRBJ1-1; D might be TRBD1 (5 bases). The V and J ends lost 0 bases and 0 bases respectively, with 11 bases between them. Germline V CDR1 and CDR2: LGHNA, YNFKEQ. The CDR3 is 16 residues long. CDR3 coding DNA: TGTGCCAGCAGCCAAGATGGTGGCAGGGTGAACACTGAAGCTTTCTTT. Protein product: CASSQDGGRVNTEAFF.

This chain uses TRBV3-1 (or the pseudogene TRBV3-2) with TRBJ1-2; 8 positions match TRBD1. CDR1 and CDR2 (germline): LGHDT, YNNKEL (reference sequence). V lost 2 bases to trimming and J lost 2 bases; unmatched junction nucleotides: 4. The CDR3 is 15 amino acids. The CDR3 DNA is TGTGCCAGCAGCCAACTAGACAGGGGAAACTATGGCTACACCTTC. Translating it yields CASSQLDRGNYGYTF.

This clone occurred once. The chain couples TRBV3-1 (or the pseudogene TRBV3-2) to TRBJ1-6, with D possibly being TRBD1 (5 bases). Germline V CDR1 and CDR2: LGHDT, YNNKEL (reference sequence). The V end lost 3 bases, the J end lost 13 bases, and 13 bases lay between the germline ends. The CDR3 loop spans 13 amino acids. This CDR3 reads CASSQETGLPLHF. The CDR3 coding sequence is TGTGCCAGCAGCCAGGAAACAGGCCTGCCCCTCCACTTT.

The rearrangement links TRBV7-9 to TRBJ2-7; 10 bases fit TRBD1. The V gene's germline CDR1 is SEHNR and CDR2 FQNEAQ (reference sequence). With V trimmed by 10 bases and J by 3 bases, 12 bases remained unmatched. The CDR3 loop spans 15 amino acids. The chain's CDR3 is CATSRTGGLVYEQYF. The CDR3, as DNA: TGTGCCACGTCGAGGACAGGGGGGCTGGTCTACGAGCAGTACTTC. Filled out from reference TRBV7-9 and TRBJ2-7, the complete variable domain reads DTGVSQNPRHKITKRGQNVTFRCDPISEHNRLYWYRQTLGQGPEFLTYFQNEAQLEKSRLLSDRFSAERPKGSFSTLEIQRTEQGDSAMYLCATSRTGGLVYEQYFGPGTRLTVT.

The chain employs TRBV5-1 and TRBJ2-7; TRBD1 matches 10 bases. The V and J ends lost 3 bases and 2 bases, in that order; junction bases with no gene match: 5. This CDR3 has 15 amino acids. Germline loops: CDR1 SGHRS, CDR2 YFSETQ. Here the CDR3 DNA reads TGCGCCAGCAGCTCGCACGGGACAGGGGCCTACGAGCAGTACTTC. Amino acids: CASSSHGTGAYEQYF.